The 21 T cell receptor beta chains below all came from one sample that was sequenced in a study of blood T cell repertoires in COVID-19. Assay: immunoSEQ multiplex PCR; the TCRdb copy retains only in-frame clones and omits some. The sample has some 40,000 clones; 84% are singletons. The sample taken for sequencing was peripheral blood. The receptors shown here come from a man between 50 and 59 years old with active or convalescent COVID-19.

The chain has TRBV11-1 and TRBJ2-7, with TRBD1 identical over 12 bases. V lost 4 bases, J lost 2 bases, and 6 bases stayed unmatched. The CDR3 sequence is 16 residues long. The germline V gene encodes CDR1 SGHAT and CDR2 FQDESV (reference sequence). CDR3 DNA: TGTGCCAGCAGCTCAACCGGGACAGGGGGCCCCTACGAGCAGTACTTC. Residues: CASSSTGTGGPYEQYF.

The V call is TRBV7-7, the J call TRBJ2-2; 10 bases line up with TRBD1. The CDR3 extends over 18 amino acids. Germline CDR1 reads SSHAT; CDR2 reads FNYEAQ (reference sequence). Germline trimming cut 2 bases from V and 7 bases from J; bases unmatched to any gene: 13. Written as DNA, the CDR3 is TGTGCCAGCAGCTTACGGGGAGGGACAGGGGAGTTTGGCGGGGAGCTGTTTTTT. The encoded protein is CASSLRGGTGEFGGELFF.

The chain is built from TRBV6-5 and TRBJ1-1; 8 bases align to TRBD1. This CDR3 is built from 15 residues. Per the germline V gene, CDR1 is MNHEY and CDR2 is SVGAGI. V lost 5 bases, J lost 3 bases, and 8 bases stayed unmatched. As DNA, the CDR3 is TGTGCCAGCAGTCTATACACAGGGGGAGACACTGAAGCTTTCTTT. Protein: CASSLYTGGDTEAFF.

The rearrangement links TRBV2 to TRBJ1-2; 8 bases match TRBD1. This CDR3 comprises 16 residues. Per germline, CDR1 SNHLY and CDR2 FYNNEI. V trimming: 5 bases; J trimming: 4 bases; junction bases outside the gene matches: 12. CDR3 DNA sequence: TGTGCCAGCAGTTTCCCGGACAGGGTCGGAAGCTATGGCTACACCTTC. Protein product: CASSFPDRVGSYGYTF.

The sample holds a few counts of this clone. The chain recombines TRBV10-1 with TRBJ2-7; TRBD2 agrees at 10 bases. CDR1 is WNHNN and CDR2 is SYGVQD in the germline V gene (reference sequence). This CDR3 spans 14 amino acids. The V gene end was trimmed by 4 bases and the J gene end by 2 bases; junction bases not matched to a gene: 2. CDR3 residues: CASSASGGPYEQYF. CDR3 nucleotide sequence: TGCGCCAGCAGTGCTAGCGGGGGCCCCTACGAGCAGTACTTC.

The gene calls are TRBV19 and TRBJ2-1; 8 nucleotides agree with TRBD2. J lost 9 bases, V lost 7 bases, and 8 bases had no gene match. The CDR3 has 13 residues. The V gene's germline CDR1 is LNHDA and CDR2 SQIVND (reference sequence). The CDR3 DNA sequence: TGTGCCAGTACCCCGGGAGGGGGGGGTGAGCAGTTCTTC. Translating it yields CASTPGGGGEQFF. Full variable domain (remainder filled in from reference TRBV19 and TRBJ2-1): DGGITQSPKYLFRKEGQNVTLSCEQNLNHDAMYWYRQDPGQGLRLIYYSQIVNDFQKGDIAEGYSVSREKKESFPLTVTSAQKNPTAFYLCASTPGGGGEQFFGPGTRLTVL.

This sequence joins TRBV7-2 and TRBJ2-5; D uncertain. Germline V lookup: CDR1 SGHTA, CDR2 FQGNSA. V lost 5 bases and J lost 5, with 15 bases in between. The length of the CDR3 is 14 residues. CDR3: CASSQRLVRETQYF. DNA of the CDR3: TGTGCCAGCAGCCAAAGACTGGTCCGCGAGACCCAGTACTTC.

CDR3 nucleotide sequence: TGTGCCAGTAGGCTGGACAGGGGTGGCGGGCCCCAGCATTTT. It encodes CASRLDRGGGPQHF. V and J are TRBV19 and TRBJ1-5; 9 positions agree with TRBD1. CDR3 length equals 14 residues. Germline CDR1 reads LNHDA; CDR2 reads SQIVND (reference sequence). With 6 bases clipped from V and 9 bases from J, the junction kept 9 bases outside the gene matches.

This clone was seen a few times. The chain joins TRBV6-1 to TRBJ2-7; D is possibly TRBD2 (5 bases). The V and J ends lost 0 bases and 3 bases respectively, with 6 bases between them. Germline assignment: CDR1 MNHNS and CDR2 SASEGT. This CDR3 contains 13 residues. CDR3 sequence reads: CASSEARVYEQYF. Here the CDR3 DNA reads TGTGCCAGCAGTGAAGCGAGGGTCTACGAGCAGTACTTC.

CDR3 residues: CASMGTGPSGNTIYF. CDR3 bases: TGTGCCAGCATGGGGACAGGCCCTTCTGGAAACACCATATATTTT. The rearrangement joins TRBV6-5 to TRBJ1-3, with TRBD1 matching over 8 bases. This CDR3 spans 15 amino acids. The V segment lost 7 bases and the J segment 1 base; nucleotides outside the gene matches: 6. Germline CDR1 and CDR2: MNHEY and SVGAGI.

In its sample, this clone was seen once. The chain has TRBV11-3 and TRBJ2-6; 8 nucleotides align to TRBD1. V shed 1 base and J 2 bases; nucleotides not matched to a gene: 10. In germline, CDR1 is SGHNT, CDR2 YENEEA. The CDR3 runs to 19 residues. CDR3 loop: CASSLVDRVKTPGANVLTF. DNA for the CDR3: TGTGCCAGCAGCTTAGTGGACAGGGTTAAGACCCCTGGGGCCAACGTCCTGACTTTC.

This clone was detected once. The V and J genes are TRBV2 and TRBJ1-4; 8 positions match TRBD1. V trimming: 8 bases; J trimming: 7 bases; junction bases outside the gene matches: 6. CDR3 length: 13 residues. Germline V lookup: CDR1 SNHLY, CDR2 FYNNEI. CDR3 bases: TGTGCCAGCCTACGGCAGGGGGCTGAAAAACTGTTTTTT. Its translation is CASLRQGAEKLFF.

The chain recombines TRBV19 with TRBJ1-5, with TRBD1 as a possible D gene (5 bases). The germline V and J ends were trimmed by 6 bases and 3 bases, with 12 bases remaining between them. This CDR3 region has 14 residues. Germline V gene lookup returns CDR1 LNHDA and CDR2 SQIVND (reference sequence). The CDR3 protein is CASRGRVTNQPQHF. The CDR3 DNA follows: TGTGCCAGTAGGGGCAGGGTAACCAATCAGCCCCAGCATTTT.

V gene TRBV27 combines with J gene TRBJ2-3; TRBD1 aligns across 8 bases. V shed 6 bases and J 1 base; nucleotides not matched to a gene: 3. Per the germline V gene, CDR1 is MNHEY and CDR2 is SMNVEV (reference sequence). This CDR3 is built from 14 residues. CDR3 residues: CASRDRVGTDTQYF. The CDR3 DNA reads TGTGCCAGCAGGGACAGGGTGGGCACAGATACGCAGTATTTT.

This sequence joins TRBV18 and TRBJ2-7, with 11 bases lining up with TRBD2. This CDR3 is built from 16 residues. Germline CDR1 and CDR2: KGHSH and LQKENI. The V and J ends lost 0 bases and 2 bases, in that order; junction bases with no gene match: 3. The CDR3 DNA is TGTGCCAGCTCACCACCTACTAGCGGGGGAACCTACGAGCAGTACTTC. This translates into CASSPPTSGGTYEQYF.

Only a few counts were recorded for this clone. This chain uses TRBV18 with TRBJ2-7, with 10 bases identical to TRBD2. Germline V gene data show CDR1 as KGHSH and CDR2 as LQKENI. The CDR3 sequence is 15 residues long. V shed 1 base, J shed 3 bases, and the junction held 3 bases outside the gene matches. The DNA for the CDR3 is TGTGCCAGCTCACCACGGACTAGCGGCCACTACGAGCAGTACTTC. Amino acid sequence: CASSPRTSGHYEQYF.

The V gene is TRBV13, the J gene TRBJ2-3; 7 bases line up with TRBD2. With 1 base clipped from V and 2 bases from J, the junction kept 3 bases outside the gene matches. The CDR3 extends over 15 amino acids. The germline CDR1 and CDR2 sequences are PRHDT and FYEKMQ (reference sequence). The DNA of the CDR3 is TGTGCCAGCAGCTTAGTGGGAGGGGCCACAGATACGCAGTATTTT. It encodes CASSLVGGATDTQYF.

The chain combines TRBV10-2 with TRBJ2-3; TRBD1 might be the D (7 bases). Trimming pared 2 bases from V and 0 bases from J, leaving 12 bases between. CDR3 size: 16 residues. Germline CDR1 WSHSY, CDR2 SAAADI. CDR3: CASSERGGGSTDTQYF. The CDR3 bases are TGCGCCAGCAGTGAGAGAGGAGGGGGCAGCACAGATACGCAGTATTTT.

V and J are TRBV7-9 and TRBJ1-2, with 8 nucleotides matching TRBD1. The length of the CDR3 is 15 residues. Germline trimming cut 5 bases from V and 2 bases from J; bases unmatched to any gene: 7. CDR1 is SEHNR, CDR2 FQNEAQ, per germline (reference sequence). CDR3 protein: CASSPRQGANYGYTF. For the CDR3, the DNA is TGTGCCAGCAGCCCCCGGCAGGGGGCGAACTATGGCTACACCTTC.

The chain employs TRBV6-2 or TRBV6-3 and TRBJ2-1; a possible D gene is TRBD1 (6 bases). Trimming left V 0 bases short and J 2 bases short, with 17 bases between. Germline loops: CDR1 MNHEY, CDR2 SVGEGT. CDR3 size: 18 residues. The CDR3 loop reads CASSYSMRRGGTYNEQFF. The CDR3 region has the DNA TGTGCCAGCAGTTACTCGATGCGTCGAGGGGGTACCTACAATGAGCAGTTCTTC.

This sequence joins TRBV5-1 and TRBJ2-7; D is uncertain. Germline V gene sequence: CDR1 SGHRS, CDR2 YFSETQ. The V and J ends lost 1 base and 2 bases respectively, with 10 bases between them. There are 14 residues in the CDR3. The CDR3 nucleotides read TGCGCCAGCAGCTTGCCAGGAACGACCTACGAGCAGTACTTC. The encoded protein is CASSLPGTTYEQYF.